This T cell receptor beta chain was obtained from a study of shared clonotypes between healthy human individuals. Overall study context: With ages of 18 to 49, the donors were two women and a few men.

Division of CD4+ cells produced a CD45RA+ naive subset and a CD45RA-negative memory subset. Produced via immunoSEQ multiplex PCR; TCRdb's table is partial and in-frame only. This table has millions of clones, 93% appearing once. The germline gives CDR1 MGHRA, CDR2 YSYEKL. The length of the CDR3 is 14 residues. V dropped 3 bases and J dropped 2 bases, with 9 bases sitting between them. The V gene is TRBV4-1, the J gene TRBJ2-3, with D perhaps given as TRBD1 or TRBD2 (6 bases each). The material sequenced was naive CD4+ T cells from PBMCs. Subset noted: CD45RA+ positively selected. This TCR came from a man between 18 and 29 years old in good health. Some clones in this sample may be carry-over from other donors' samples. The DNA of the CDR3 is TGCGCCAGCAGCCAGGGGGGCCCCACAGATACGCAGTATTTT. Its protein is CASSQGGPTDTQYF.